The 30 T cell receptor beta chains listed next were all sequenced from one sample in a study of cytomegalovirus exposure and HLA in healthy donors. Vbeta (60) and Jbeta (13) primers were used in the PCR. The table came from immunoSEQ multiplex PCR; TCRdb's copy has only in-frame clones and leaves some out. The repertoire holds 150,000 to 200,000 clones, approximately 84% seen once, with under 5% in the top ten. Material for sequencing was PBMCs. The source is a girl aged 5 to 17 in good health and CMV-seropositive.

The chain links TRBV7-9 to TRBJ1-1; perhaps TRBD1 as D (5 bases). Trimming pared 5 bases from V and 0 bases from J, leaving 10 bases between. CDR1 is SEHNR, CDR2 FQNEAQ, per germline (reference sequence). This CDR3 region has 14 residues. The CDR3 loop is CASSIDSMNTEAFF. DNA of the CDR3: TGTGCCAGCAGCATCGACAGCATGAACACTGAAGCTTTCTTT.

The chain uses TRBV7-8 and TRBJ1-5; D possibly corresponds to TRBD1 (6 bases). With 7 bases removed from V and 3 bases from J, the gap between germline ends came to 16 bases. Germline V lookup: CDR1 SGHVS, CDR2 FQNEAQ. This CDR3 contains 15 residues. The DNA of the CDR3 is TGTGCCAGCACCCAAGGATCAGGGGACAATCAGCCCCAGCATTTT. It encodes CASTQGSGDNQPQHF.

The chain links TRBV28 to TRBJ2-5; 7 bases map to TRBD1. V shed 3 bases, J shed 5 bases, and the junction held 12 bases outside the gene matches. This CDR3 comprises 16 residues. The germline V gene encodes CDR1 MDHEN and CDR2 SYDVKM. CDR3 in amino acids: CASSLFGQGVKETQYF. The CDR3 DNA reads TGTGCCAGCAGTTTGTTCGGCCAGGGGGTAAAGGAGACCCAGTACTTC.

This clone was counted once. This rearrangement joins TRBV4-1 to TRBJ2-3; 7 bases map to TRBD2. This CDR3 comprises 13 residues. V lost 8 bases, J lost 5 bases, and 7 bases stayed unmatched. Germline assignment: CDR1 MGHRA and CDR2 YSYEKL. The CDR3 spells CASGLGWGDTQYF. CDR3 nucleotide sequence: TGCGCCAGCGGACTAGGGTGGGGAGATACGCAGTATTTT.

The chain employs TRBV7-9 and TRBJ2-1, with TRBD2 as a possible D gene (5 bases). V lost 3 bases and J lost 0, with 18 bases in between. Germline CDR1 and CDR2: SEHNR and FQNEAQ (reference sequence). CDR3 size: 18 residues. This CDR3 reads CASSFDYPYPSSYNEQFF. The CDR3 DNA follows: TGTGCCAGCAGCTTCGACTACCCATACCCGAGCTCCTACAATGAGCAGTTCTTC.

V is TRBV30 and J is TRBJ2-1; 11 bases map to TRBD2. This CDR3 spans 15 amino acids. CDR1 GTSNPN and CDR2 SVGIG come from the germline V gene (reference sequence). With V trimmed by 2 bases and J by 7 bases, 7 bases remained unmatched. The chain's CDR3 is CAWSYSGGARNEQFF. The CDR3 DNA is TGTGCCTGGAGTTATAGCGGGGGGGCGCGAAATGAGCAGTTCTTC.

The chain has TRBV11-2 and TRBJ1-2, with TRBD1 matching over 7 bases. The junction had 9 bases not matched to a gene; V was cut back by 4 bases and J by 7 bases. CDR3 length: 14 residues. Germline assignment: CDR1 SGHAT and CDR2 FQNNGV. The CDR3 bases are TGTGCCAGCAGCTCGGTGAAGGGGGCGGGTGGCTACACCTTC. Protein sequence: CASSSVKGAGGYTF.

The V gene is TRBV7-3, the J gene TRBJ1-2, with 7 bases lining up with TRBD1. Germline values: CDR1 SGHTA, CDR2 FQGTGA. The CDR3 totals 14 residues. J gave up 5 bases and V 2 bases, and 5 bases lay outside the gene matches. In nucleotides, the CDR3 is TGTGCCAGCAGCTTAGGGGGGACAGCATATGGCTACACCTTC. Translation: CASSLGGTAYGYTF.

The chain is built from TRBV29-1 and TRBJ1-1; D remains ambiguous. From germline, CDR1 is SQVTM and CDR2 ANQGSEA. This CDR3 is built from 12 residues. The ends were cut back, 5 bases at V and 1 base at J, with 8 bases in the middle. The CDR3 DNA sequence: TGCAGCGTTCGAGGTGGGAACACTGAAGCTTTCTTT. This encodes CSVRGGNTEAFF.

The CDR3 DNA reads as TGTGCCAGCAGTGACTCGAAGAGGGTGAACCCCTTCTATGGTGGCTACACCTTC. It is translated as CASSDSKRVNPFYGGYTF. The chain combines TRBV6-4 with TRBJ1-2, with no clear D. Per germline, CDR1 MRHNA and CDR2 SNTAGT. The CDR3 is 18 amino acids. V lost 0 bases to trimming and J lost 7 bases, with 24 bases between them.

The chain uses TRBV4-1 and TRBJ1-2; D might be TRBD1 (5 bases). V lost 0 bases and J lost 10, with 9 bases in between. CDR1 and CDR2 from the germline V gene are MGHRA and YSYEKL. This CDR3 comprises 12 residues. The CDR3 DNA follows: TGCGCCAGCAGCCAAGATACGGGGGTCTACACCTTC. This sequence encodes CASSQDTGVYTF.

The count of this clone is one. The J gene is TRBJ2-6, the V gene TRBV2; D gene unclear. The CDR3 length is 15 residues. V gave up 6 bases and J gave up 3 bases, with 12 bases separating them. Looked up from germline, CDR1 is SNHLY and CDR2 is FYNNEI. DNA of the CDR3: TGTGCCAGCAGACCACCGGCAGGTGGGGCCAACGTCCTGACTTTC. Its translation is CASRPPAGGANVLTF.

This clone was found once. The chain combines TRBV4-1 with TRBJ2-2; TRBD1 might be the D (7 bases). The CDR3 contains 17 residues. Trimming removed 4 bases at V and 3 bases at J, with 18 bases between. CDR1 and CDR2 (germline): MGHRA, YSYEKL. The CDR3 DNA follows: TGCGCCAGCAGCCGCCCCCGGACCAGGGGGGACACCGGGGAGCTGTTTTTT. It translates to CASSRPRTRGDTGELFF.

This chain connects TRBV6-4 to TRBJ2-3; 9 bases are shared with TRBD2. The CDR3 spans 15 residues. V lost 3 bases and J lost 2; bases outside the gene matches: 3. CDR1 and CDR2 from the germline V gene are MRHNA and SNTAGT. As DNA, the CDR3 is TGTGCCAGCAGTGAGGGCGGGGGGGCCACAGATACGCAGTATTTT. This gives the protein CASSEGGGATDTQYF.

CDR3 sequence reads: CASSRRQDTEAFF. Here the CDR3 DNA reads TGTGCCAGCAGTCGCCGACAGGACACTGAAGCTTTCTTT. This chain connects TRBV6-5 to TRBJ1-1; D might be TRBD1 (6 bases). The CDR3 extends over 13 amino acids. CDR1 is MNHEY and CDR2 is SVGAGI in the germline V gene. V shed 5 bases and J shed 3 bases, with 10 bases lying between them.

The gene calls are TRBV11-3 and TRBJ2-1; TRBD2 matches at 15 bases. V lost 3 bases, J lost 0 bases, and 9 bases stayed unmatched. This CDR3 comprises 20 residues. Germline loops: CDR1 SGHNT, CDR2 YENEEA. DNA of the CDR3: TGTGCCAGCAGCTTCACCGGGACTAGCGGGGGGCTCTTCTCCTACAATGAGCAGTTCTTC. Its protein product is CASSFTGTSGGLFSYNEQFF.

This clone came up a few times. The CDR3 here is CASSYRGYDEAFF. The CDR3 region has the DNA TGTGCCAGCAGTTATAGGGGGTACGACGAAGCTTTCTTT. This rearrangement joins TRBV6-5 to TRBJ1-1; the D gene is possibly TRBD1 (6 bases). The CDR3 sequence is 13 residues long. Trimming pared 3 bases from V and 8 bases from J, leaving 13 bases between. In germline, CDR1 is MNHEY, CDR2 SVGAGI.

The chain carries TRBV28 and TRBJ1-2; tentative D call: TRBD1 (6 bases). Germline V gives CDR1 MDHEN, CDR2 SYDVKM. Trimming left V 3 bases short and J 2 bases short, with 19 bases between. This CDR3 region has 17 residues. Written as DNA, the CDR3 is TGTGCCAGCAGTTTTACTCTTCGCCAGGGGTTAAACTATGGCTACACCTTC. Translation: CASSFTLRQGLNYGYTF.

V is TRBV2 and J is TRBJ2-7; 9 bases agree with TRBD1. This CDR3 contains 15 residues. V lost 5 bases, J lost 1 base, and 6 bases stayed unmatched. The germline gives CDR1 SNHLY, CDR2 FYNNEI. CDR3: CASSPRTGDSYEQYF. CDR3 bases: TGTGCCAGCAGTCCGCGGACAGGGGATTCCTACGAGCAGTACTTC. The full variable domain, with the rest looked up from reference TRBV2 and TRBJ2-7, is EPEVTQTPSHQVTQMGQEVILRCVPISNHLYFYWYRQILGQKVEFLVSFYNNEISEKSEIFDDQFSVERPDGSNFTLKIRSTKLEDSAMYFCASSPRTGDSYEQYFGPGTRLTVT.

J is TRBJ1-1 and V is TRBV21-1. TRBV21-1 is listed as a pseudogene. The CDR3 length is 12 residues. The CDR3 spells CASSPGRTEAFF. The CDR3, as DNA: TGTGCCAGCAGCCCGGGAAGGACTGAAGCTTTCTTT.

In nucleotides, the CDR3 is TGCGCCAGCAGCTTGGGGGCCCATGAAGCTTTCTTT. This translates into CASSLGAHEAFF. This chain uses TRBV5-1 with TRBJ1-1; unclear D gene. CDR3 length: 12 amino acids. Germline CDR1 is SGHRS and CDR2 is YFSETQ. V dropped 0 bases and J dropped 7 bases, with 7 bases sitting between them. Complete variable domain (other parts from reference TRBV5-1 and TRBJ1-1): KAGVTQTPRYLIKTRGQQVTLSCSPISGHRSVSWYQQTPGQGLQFLFEYFSETQRNKGNFPGRFSGRQFSNSRSEMNVSTLELGDSALYLCASSLGAHEAFFGQGTRLTVV.

V usage is TRBV11-2 and J usage is TRBJ2-3; 7 bases match TRBD2. Germline V gene sequence: CDR1 SGHAT, CDR2 FQNNGV. J was trimmed by 5 bases and V by 4 bases; bases with no gene match: 9. The CDR3 extends over 15 amino acids. The CDR3 sequence: CASSSGDYPRDTQYF. The CDR3 DNA sequence: TGTGCCAGCAGCTCCGGGGACTACCCTCGAGATACGCAGTATTTT. Using reference TRBV11-2 and TRBJ2-3 for the parts outside the CDR3, the full variable domain is EAGVAQSPRYKIIEKRQSVAFWCNPISGHATLYWYQQILGQGPKLLIQFQNNGVVDDSQLPKDRFSAERLKGVDSTLKIQPAKLEDSAVYLCASSSGDYPRDTQYFGPGTRLTVL.

The chain combines TRBV28 with TRBJ2-7, with TRBD2 matching over 8 bases. J lost 4 bases, V lost 7 bases, and 9 bases had no gene match. Germline V CDR1 and CDR2: MDHEN, SYDVKM. The length of the CDR3 is 14 residues. The CDR3 nucleotides read TGTGCCAGCATCCCCTCGGGGGGGAGGTACGAGCAGTACTTC. Residues: CASIPSGGRYEQYF.

In its sample, this clone was seen a few times. The rearrangement links TRBV4-1 to TRBJ2-7; D is possibly TRBD2 (6 bases). The length of the CDR3 is 15 residues. Germline V gene lookup returns CDR1 MGHRA and CDR2 YSYEKL. Trimming cost V 2 bases and J 0 bases, with 11 bases left between them. CDR3 amino acids: CASSQHSGNSYEQYF. As DNA, the CDR3 is TGCGCCAGCAGCCAACATAGCGGTAACTCCTACGAGCAGTACTTC.

This rearrangement joins TRBV7-9 to TRBJ1-3, with D possibly matching TRBD1 (6 bases). Trimming took 5 bases from V and 8 from J, leaving 13 bases between them. The CDR3 is made up of 13 amino acids. Germline V lookup: CDR1 SEHNR, CDR2 FQNEAQ (reference sequence). The CDR3 sequence is CASSKQGYDTIYF. In nucleotides, the CDR3 is TGTGCCAGCAGCAAACAGGGTTATGACACCATATATTTT. Full variable domain (missing parts from reference TRBV7-9 and TRBJ1-3): DTGVSQNPRHKITKRGQNVTFRCDPISEHNRLYWYRQTLGQGPEFLTYFQNEAQLEKSRLLSDRFSAERPKGSFSTLEIQRTEQGDSAMYLCASSKQGYDTIYFGEGSWLTVV.

This chain links TRBV4-1 with TRBJ1-3; maybe TRBD1 (5 bases). V shed 2 bases and J shed 9 bases, with 14 bases lying between them. The V gene's germline CDR1 is MGHRA and CDR2 YSYEKL. The CDR3 totals 14 residues. CDR3 amino acids: CASSQTGDRATIYF. CDR3 nucleotides: TGCGCCAGCAGCCAAACAGGAGATCGCGCCACCATATATTTT.

The chain links TRBV4-1 to TRBJ1-5; the D gene is possibly TRBD1 (6 bases). The germline V gene has CDR1 MGHRA and CDR2 YSYEKL. This CDR3 region has 19 residues. The germline V and J ends were trimmed by 0 bases and 10 bases, with 28 bases remaining between them. DNA of the CDR3: TGCGCCAGCAGCCAAGAGTTACCAGGGGCTAACTCCGTGTGGGGTCCCCAGCATTTT. It encodes CASSQELPGANSVWGPQHF.

The chain has TRBV4-1 and TRBJ2-5; 12 bases match TRBD2. V shed 0 bases, J shed 5 bases, and the junction held 10 bases outside the gene matches. CDR1 and CDR2 (germline): MGHRA, YSYEKL. The CDR3 is 18 amino acids. In DNA form, the CDR3 reads TGCGCCAGCAGCCAAGACGGCGCTAGCGGGGGGGCCCGTGAGACCCAGTACTTC. It specifies CASSQDGASGGARETQYF.

This rearrangement joins TRBV5-1 to TRBJ2-2, with TRBD1 matching over 10 bases. The CDR3 consists of 17 residues. V shed 4 bases and J 6 bases; nucleotides not matched to a gene: 12. Germline loops: CDR1 SGHRS, CDR2 YFSETQ. Written as DNA, the CDR3 is TGCGCCAGCAGCAACCCCCCGGGACAGGGGACCGCCGGGGAGCTGTTTTTT. It specifies CASSNPPGQGTAGELFF.

The chain is built from TRBV19 and TRBJ1-2; TRBD1 aligns across 8 bases. Germline V gives CDR1 LNHDA, CDR2 SQIVND (reference sequence). The V gene end was trimmed by 4 bases and the J gene end by 8 bases; junction bases not matched to a gene: 3. The CDR3 totals 12 residues. The CDR3 nucleotides read TGTGCCAGTAGTACGACAGGGGAAGGCTACACCTTC. It codes for CASSTTGEGYTF.